The entry that follows covers one T cell receptor (beta chain) sequence. These data belong to a study of CD8 T cells in Susac syndrome. Germline loops: CDR1 SGDLS, CDR2 YYNGEE. The CDR3 extends over 16 amino acids. The V end lost 0 bases, the J end lost 1 base, and 13 bases lay between the germline ends. An input of about 0.5 to 1 ug of RNA was subjected to reverse transcription using random hexamers. TCRdb reprocessed the immunoSEQ multiplex PCR reads via MiXCR and lists one record per CDR3 protein. Among roughly 110,000 distinct CDR3 sequences listed, roughly 95% were seen once. The chain carries TRBV9 and TRBJ1-1; D is perhaps TRBD1 (6 bases). Sequences were obtained from CD8+ T cells from PBMCs. This receptor was obtained from a human donor with Susac syndrome. CDR3 in amino acids: CASSVEDRTSNTEAFF. CDR3 coding DNA: TGTGCCAGCAGCGTAGAAGACAGGACTTCGAACACTGAAGCTTTCTTT.